The clone carrying this T cell receptor beta chain was observed a few times. No antigen is known for it. The sample carries other DNA sequences with the same CDR3. The sample belongs to a study of beta chain features in type 1 diabetes. Points from the study as a whole: Type 1 diabetes patients had TCRB CDR3s that were shorter (moderately but significantly so) in all four CD4+ subsets.

The CDR3 has 11 amino acids. Between the trimmed V and J ends, which lost 3 bases and 4 bases, there was a span of 2 bases. The germline V gene encodes CDR1 KGHSH and CDR2 LQKENI. The authors reverse transcribed all of the isolated RNA, so sequencing captured expressed TCRB transcripts. Clones were read by immunoSEQ multiplex PCR, and TCRdb kept only the in-frame ones, dropping some. The sample has about 370,000 clones, about 10% seen once. Source material: central memory CD4+ T cells from blood. This sequence was found in a man under 40 with type 1 diabetes. The chain uses TRBV18 and TRBJ2-3; D unresolved. The CDR3 reads CASSPADTQYF. The CDR3 region has the DNA TGTGCCAGCTCACCCGCAGATACGCAGTATTTT.